This T cell receptor beta chain was recorded in a study of spatial heterogeneity in lung cancer. Study-wide context: Each time, sequencing found more beta-chain sequences than alpha-chain sequences.

TCRdb processed the 5' RACE reads anew with MiXCR; each CDR3 protein has one entry. The data show around 60,000 distinct CDR3 sequences, less than 10% seen once. Time point denoted: sample taken at primary tumor resection. Unsorted whole RNA of tumor, nontumor lung or frozen PBMC was sequenced. Donation came from over 60 patients with untreated early-stage non-small cell lung cancer. This CDR3 spans 15 amino acids. Germline CDR1 reads SEHNR; CDR2 reads FQNEAQ (reference sequence). Trimming pared 5 bases from V and 7 bases from J, leaving 17 bases between. This receptor was identified in a female donor with early-stage non-small cell lung cancer. J is TRBJ1-4 and V is TRBV7-9, with a tentative D call TRBD1 (5 bases). Material: PBMCs, obtained at surgery. CDR3 DNA: TGTGCCAGCAGCCCCCCCGGGGGAAGGGTTGAAAAACTGTTTTTT. This sequence encodes CASSPPGGRVEKLFF.